This T cell receptor (beta chain) was obtained from a study of T-cell reconstitution after alpha-beta-depleted transplantation in children. The CDR3 consists of 15 residues. CDR1 LNHDA and CDR2 SQIVND come from the germline V gene (reference sequence). V was clipped by 4 bases and J by 0 bases, with 7 bases between them. The library targeted TCRbeta and was prepared with unique molecular identifiers. TCRdb called the PCR reads again in MiXCR, with one record for every CDR3 protein. In the table there are about 610,000 distinct CDR3 sequences, roughly 10% of which are singletons. The sample was PBMCs from the stem cell graft donor, taken from the stem cell graft. The origin of this receptor is a human donor who donated a stem cell graft to a child with acute myeloid leukemia. V gene TRBV19 combines with J gene TRBJ2-6; D possibly corresponds to TRBD1 (6 bases). The CDR3 loop is CASSKTGSGANVLTF. The CDR3 nucleotides are TGTGCCAGTAGTAAGACAGGCTCTGGGGCCAACGTCCTGACTTTC.